A selection of T cell receptor beta chains follows, all from one sample in a study of circulating and synovial CD4+ cells in juvenile arthritis. The protocol was immunoSEQ multiplex PCR, while the TCRdb copy is restricted to in-frame clones and leaves out a portion. This table holds around 16,000 clones, around nine tenths found once. The sequenced sample was CD4+ T cells from blood. The source of these receptors is a human donor with juvenile idiopathic arthritis. Both conserved end residues are part of each CDR3.

V gene: TRBV30
J gene: TRBJ2-1
CDR3 protein: CAWNAGKQGLNEQFF

V gene: TRBV2
J gene: TRBJ1-5
CDR3 protein: CASSSKGHPIVQPQHF

V gene: TRBV14
J gene: TRBJ1-6
CDR3 protein: CASSSGQMSYNSPLHF

V gene: TRBV5-1
J gene: TRBJ2-5
CDR3 protein: CASSPGLEGTQYF

V gene: TRBV5-1
J gene: TRBJ2-3
CDR3 protein: CASSQGLAGLTDTQYF

V gene: TRBV6-6
J gene: TRBJ2-1
CDR3 protein: CASSYGGLGEQFF

V gene: TRBV19
J gene: TRBJ2-2
CDR3 protein: CASSIVRGNFPGELFF

V gene: TRBV6-1
J gene: TRBJ2-7
CDR3 protein: CASTAGTGGSYEQYF

V gene: TRBV5-4
J gene: TRBJ2-6
CDR3 protein: CASSLGTGSGANVLTF

V gene: TRBV27
J gene: TRBJ1-4
CDR3 protein: CASSKGTEEKLFF

V gene: TRBV7-2
J gene: TRBJ2-5
CDR3 protein: CASGERGGRRETQYF

V gene: TRBV18
J gene: TRBJ1-4
CDR3 protein: CASSPRTGRELWKLFF

V gene: TRBV18
J gene: TRBJ2-3
CDR3 protein: CASSPRAFTDTQYF

V gene: TRBV2
J gene: TRBJ2-3
CDR3 protein: CASSVYSSTDTQYF

V gene: TRBV9
J gene: TRBJ1-2
CDR3 protein: CASSLQGARANYGYTF

V gene: TRBV4-1
J gene: TRBJ2-5
CDR3 protein: CASADPTGGWTQYF

V gene: TRBV18
J gene: NA
CDR3 protein: CASSPGGVGGEQYF

V gene: TRBV7-3
J gene: TRBJ1-1
CDR3 protein: CASSPEGGAVTEAFF

V gene: TRBV27
J gene: TRBJ2-7
CDR3 protein: CASSLTGGRVSTYEQYF

V gene: TRBV5-1
J gene: TRBJ2-3
CDR3 protein: CASSLGLAGMGSSTDTQYF

V gene: TRBV19
J gene: TRBJ1-2
CDR3 protein: CASRADRVDGYTF

V gene: TRBV29-1
J gene: TRBJ1-2
CDR3 protein: CSVYERGGYTF

V gene: TRBV7-2
J gene: TRBJ1-3
CDR3 protein: CASSLERGGRGGNTIYF

V gene: TRBV7-3
J gene: TRBJ2-5
CDR3 protein: CASGGSQETQYF

V gene: TRBV5-6
J gene: TRBJ1-2
CDR3 protein: CASSLVGQVGHYGYTF

V gene: TRBV27
J gene: TRBJ2-5
CDR3 protein: CASSLSGQQETQYF

V gene: TRBV7-9
J gene: TRBJ2-2
CDR3 protein: CASSFSTGELFF

V gene: TRBV19
J gene: TRBJ1-5
CDR3 protein: CASSIVWTLNQPQHF

V gene: TRBV4-2
J gene: TRBJ2-1
CDR3 protein: CASSRTSGSYNEQFF

V gene: TRBV7-3
J gene: TRBJ2-3
CDR3 protein: CASSPGGQGGDTQYF

V gene: TRBV19
J gene: TRBJ1-5
CDR3 protein: CASIVSPGVNQPQHF

V gene: TRBV7-8
J gene: TRBJ2-1
CDR3 protein: CASSLMRGEQFF

V gene: TRBV11-3
J gene: TRBJ2-3
CDR3 protein: CASSSRTGAGTDTQYF

V gene: TRBV10-3
J gene: TRBJ2-1
CDR3 protein: CAITPQGAPSFNEQFF

V gene: TRBV25-1
J gene: TRBJ2-3
CDR3 protein: CARSNRDNTDTQYF

V gene: TRBV29-1
J gene: TRBJ1-2
CDR3 protein: CSAETVESLSYTF

V gene: TRBV7-9
J gene: TRBJ1-5
CDR3 protein: CASSLVGTENQPQHF

V gene: TRBV6-5
J gene: TRBJ1-1
CDR3 protein: CASSLQGRTEAFF

V gene: TRBV5-1
J gene: TRBJ2-1
CDR3 protein: CASSLESGSNYNEQFF

V gene: TRBV25-1
J gene: TRBJ1-2
CDR3 protein: CASSESIQGSYGYTF

V gene: TRBV19
J gene: TRBJ1-1
CDR3 protein: CASRGRVVTEAFF